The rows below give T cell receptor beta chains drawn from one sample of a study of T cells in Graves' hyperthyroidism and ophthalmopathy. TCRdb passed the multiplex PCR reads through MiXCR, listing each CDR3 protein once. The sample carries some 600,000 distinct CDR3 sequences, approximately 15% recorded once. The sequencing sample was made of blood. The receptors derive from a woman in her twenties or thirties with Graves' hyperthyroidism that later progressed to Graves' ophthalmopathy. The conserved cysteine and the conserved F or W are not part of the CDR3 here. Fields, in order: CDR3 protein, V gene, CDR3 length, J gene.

CDR3aa: SASVGGGNTEAF
v_gene: TRBV20-1
len: 12
j_gene: TRBJ1-1

CDR3aa: SAATGNQPQH
v_gene: TRBV20-1
len: 10
j_gene: TRBJ1-5

CDR3aa: ASSQVPDPDTQY
v_gene: TRBV2
len: 12
j_gene: TRBJ2-3

CDR3aa: AISEFSGGNSPLH
v_gene: TRBV10-3
len: 13
j_gene: TRBJ1-6

CDR3aa: ASSLADRGHTGELF
v_gene: TRBV28
len: 14
j_gene: TRBJ2-2

CDR3aa: ASSPTPAQQY
v_gene: TRBV11-2
len: 10
j_gene: TRBJ2-7

CDR3aa: AWSRLAREQF
v_gene: TRBV30
len: 10
j_gene: TRBJ2-1

CDR3aa: SAPQLAGGHNEQF
v_gene: TRBV20-1
len: 13
j_gene: TRBJ2-1

CDR3aa: ATSGPPGTGDRTGANVLT
v_gene: TRBV24-1
len: 18
j_gene: TRBJ2-6

CDR3aa: SVDGSGINYGYT
v_gene: TRBV29-1
len: 12
j_gene: TRBJ1-2

CDR3aa: SARDGSGRSETQY
v_gene: TRBV20-1
len: 13
j_gene: TRBJ2-5

CDR3aa: ATSLGQGNTGELF
v_gene: TRBV24-1
len: 13
j_gene: TRBJ2-2

CDR3aa: ASSQVGSYNEQF
v_gene: TRBV4-1
len: 12
j_gene: TRBJ2-1

CDR3aa: ASSPLRGDEQF
v_gene: TRBV18
len: 11
j_gene: TRBJ2-1

CDR3aa: ASSQEGQYNSPLH
v_gene: TRBV3-1
len: 13
j_gene: TRBJ1-6

CDR3aa: ASSTLTGSVGTDTQY
v_gene: TRBV7-9
len: 15
j_gene: TRBJ2-3

CDR3aa: SAADPGQGNTEAF
v_gene: TRBV20-1
len: 13
j_gene: TRBJ1-1

CDR3aa: ASSGGTLAEQF
v_gene: TRBV2
len: 11
j_gene: TRBJ2-1

CDR3aa: ATHTGGWADTQY
v_gene: TRBV5-4
len: 12
j_gene: TRBJ2-3

CDR3aa: ASSPGGVREQF
v_gene: TRBV12-3/TRBV12-4
len: 11
j_gene: TRBJ2-1

CDR3aa: ASSFPDGGYT
v_gene: TRBV12-3/TRBV12-4
len: 10
j_gene: TRBJ1-2

CDR3aa: ASGISYEQY
v_gene: TRBV27
len: 9
j_gene: TRBJ2-7

CDR3aa: ASAGEGYT
v_gene: TRBV5-5
len: 8
j_gene: TRBJ1-2

CDR3aa: SAGSNYGYT
v_gene: TRBV20-1
len: 9
j_gene: TRBJ1-2

CDR3aa: AISDRFYGYT
v_gene: TRBV10-3
len: 10
j_gene: TRBJ1-2

CDR3aa: ARGAGSGNTIY
v_gene: TRBV2
len: 11
j_gene: TRBJ1-3

CDR3aa: ASSPKPVGQGSYGYT
v_gene: TRBV7-2
len: 15
j_gene: TRBJ1-2

CDR3aa: ASSYSPREYEQY
v_gene: TRBV6-2/TRBV6-3
len: 12
j_gene: TRBJ2-7

CDR3aa: ASSSQTEATNEKLF
v_gene: TRBV2
len: 14
j_gene: TRBJ1-4

CDR3aa: ASTMTSGNYGYT
v_gene: TRBV6-2/TRBV6-3
len: 12
j_gene: TRBJ1-2

CDR3aa: ASSRQESANTGELF
v_gene: TRBV18
len: 14
j_gene: TRBJ2-2

CDR3aa: ASSLDFSGANVLT
v_gene: TRBV11-3
len: 13
j_gene: TRBJ2-6

CDR3aa: AWMGDRDLNTGELF
v_gene: TRBV30
len: 14
j_gene: TRBJ2-2

CDR3aa: ATRPGEADTQY
v_gene: TRBV18
len: 11
j_gene: TRBJ2-3

CDR3aa: ASSQARLAGKYNEQF
v_gene: TRBV4-1
len: 15
j_gene: TRBJ2-1

CDR3aa: SVEGVNTEAF
v_gene: TRBV29-1
len: 10
j_gene: TRBJ1-1

CDR3aa: ASCDGTDSNQPQH
v_gene: TRBV2
len: 13
j_gene: TRBJ1-5

CDR3aa: ASWSGRLYEQY
v_gene: TRBV28
len: 11
j_gene: TRBJ2-7

CDR3aa: ASRTGTENEKLF
v_gene: TRBV3-1
len: 12
j_gene: TRBJ1-4

CDR3aa: ASTASGTGTWGYT
v_gene: TRBV28
len: 13
j_gene: TRBJ1-2

CDR3aa: ASSLRDRNTEAF
v_gene: TRBV3-1
len: 12
j_gene: TRBJ1-1

CDR3aa: ASSPPLAGARETQY
v_gene: TRBV28
len: 14
j_gene: TRBJ2-5

CDR3aa: AINKGQGRYEQY
v_gene: TRBV10-3
len: 12
j_gene: TRBJ2-7

CDR3aa: ASIAAGELAGEAGELF
v_gene: TRBV2
len: 16
j_gene: TRBJ2-2

CDR3aa: ASSSTGQSSYEQY
v_gene: TRBV7-9
len: 13
j_gene: TRBJ2-7

CDR3aa: ASSFQQGGSYNEQF
v_gene: TRBV5-1
len: 14
j_gene: TRBJ2-1

CDR3aa: ASMGLAYEQY
v_gene: TRBV2
len: 10
j_gene: TRBJ2-7

CDR3aa: ASSLSQPYTDTQY
v_gene: TRBV5-1
len: 13
j_gene: TRBJ2-3

CDR3aa: ASSPQDRGYEQY
v_gene: TRBV18
len: 12
j_gene: TRBJ2-7

CDR3aa: ASSFLSIQGNQPQH
v_gene: TRBV5-5
len: 14
j_gene: TRBJ1-5

CDR3aa: ASSPGGSGSPSYNEQF
v_gene: TRBV7-8
len: 16
j_gene: TRBJ2-1

CDR3aa: ASSLLGTGLSEQF
v_gene: TRBV27
len: 13
j_gene: TRBJ2-1